The T cell receptor beta chain under discussion was sequenced for a study of blood T cell repertoires in COVID-19. Data came from immunoSEQ multiplex PCR; TCRdb stores just in-frame clones and leaves some out. The data contain tens of thousands of clones, 70% to 85% of them singletons. This CDR3 contains 15 residues. V lost 4 bases to trimming and J lost 2 bases, with 14 bases between them. The germline V gene has CDR1 MNHNY and CDR2 SVGAGI (reference sequence). Sequencing was carried out using peripheral blood. The rearrangement uses TRBV6-6 and TRBJ1-2; tentative D call: TRBD1 (5 bases). The TCR sequence derives from a human donor in a cohort sampled during active COVID-19. The DNA for the CDR3 is TGTGCCAGCAGTTTGCTTCTTGGGGGGAACTATGGCTACACCTTC. It specifies CASSLLLGGNYGYTF.